The clone carrying this T cell receptor (beta chain) was counted many times. Its antigen is as yet unknown. The iRepertoire nested amplicon-rescue multiplex PCR amplified TCR alpha and beta CDR3s from RNA. For one-step reverse transcription and amplification, about 90-450 ng of tissue mRNA or PBMC total RNA was used. TCRdb processed the multiplex PCR reads anew with MiXCR; each CDR3 protein has one entry. Here the sample spans roughly 100,000 distinct CDR3 sequences, approximately 28% being singletons. The sample is drawn from a study of glioma-infiltrating T cells. Germline V gene lookup returns CDR1 MNHNS and CDR2 SASEGT. The CDR3 extends over 14 amino acids. V lost 7 bases, J lost 5 bases, and 7 bases stayed unmatched. General study findings and limits: Tissue and blood shared very few CDR3 sequences. Non-neoplastic patients had below-expected tissue-blood divergence, while all gliomas exceeded expectation.

The receptor's source is a human donor with low-grade glioma or glioblastoma, undergoing nonglioma brain surgery, or in good health (not recorded which). The rearrangement joins TRBV6-1 to TRBJ2-1; TRBD1 agrees at 8 bases. The sequencing sample was made of glioma tissue, nonneoplastic brain tissue, or PBMCs (not recorded which). The CDR3 bases are TGTGCCAGCACCCTAGGGACAGGCGACAATGAGCAGTTCTTC. This sequence encodes CASTLGTGDNEQFF.